This TCR beta chain was captured in a study of cytomegalovirus exposure and HLA in healthy donors. Points from the study as a whole: In a later analysis, around 18,000 TCR beta sequences were associated with HLA alleles at 0.05 false discovery rate. Likely technical artifact: a cluster of highly shared sequence variants.

Note on this clone: The antigen remains undetermined.

Researchers ran the PCR with 60 Vbeta and 13 Jbeta primers. As originally analysed: An analysis performed later counted 60 million to 90 million unique TCR beta chains (around 9.9 million of them shared). Data came from immunoSEQ multiplex PCR; TCRdb stores just in-frame clones and leaves some out. V and J calls and clone size are given by that table; D and trimming were obtained from the DNA. The top ten clones hold 8% of a sample with a few hundred thousand clones, 70% to 90% of them seen once. Germline-derived CDR1 and CDR2 are SGHTA and FQGTGA. Trimming took 6 bases from V and 6 from J, leaving 15 bases between them. The CDR3 has 14 residues.

This receptor was taken from a woman aged 55-69 years in good health and CMV-seropositive. The sequencing input was PBMCs. The chain recombines TRBV7-3 with TRBJ2-1; tentatively, D is TRBD1 (6 bases). As DNA, the CDR3 is TGTGCCAGCAGTGTACAGGGTTCGATCAATGAGCAGTTCTTC. Amino acid sequence: CASSVQGSINEQFF.